This TCR beta chain was recovered during a study of blood T cell repertoires in COVID-19. The authors' processing: It was from reference gene primer amplification that nucleated cell counts were estimated. Produced via immunoSEQ multiplex PCR; TCRdb's table is partial and in-frame only. That table furnishes V, J and clone size, whereas the DNA furnished D and trimming. The data show around 220,000 clones, with 80% seen just once and about 7.7% held by the top ten. CDR1 and CDR2 from the germline V gene are SGHTA and FQGNSA. The V and J ends lost 3 bases and 2 bases, in that order; junction bases with no gene match: 7. The CDR3 sequence is 18 residues long. Individuals drawn from 24 US areas were about 18 to 90 years old.

Material for sequencing was PBMCs or T cells enriched from blood (not recorded which). The clonotype originates from a woman between 40 and 50 years old with acute COVID-19. The rearrangement joins TRBV7-2 to TRBJ2-7, with 16 bases identical to TRBD2. CDR3 sequence reads: CASSFKPGLAGGAYEQYF. Here the CDR3 DNA reads TGTGCCAGCAGCTTTAAACCGGGACTAGCGGGAGGGGCCTACGAGCAGTACTTC. Using reference TRBV7-2 and TRBJ2-7 for the parts outside the CDR3, the full variable domain is GAGVSQSPSNKVTEKGKDVELRCDPISGHTALYWYRQSLGQGLEFLIYFQGNSAPDKSGLPSDRFSAERTGGSVSTLTIQRTQQEDSAVYLCASSFKPGLAGGAYEQYFGPGTRLTVT.